This T cell receptor beta chain was observed in a study of tumor and adjacent non-tumor tissue in lung cancer. Findings and caveats of the study: Tumor TCR diversity, when higher, was linked to shorter survival.

About this clonotype: Its specificity is not known. The junction departs from the called germline gene at one end, perhaps through a read error.

Three rounds of nested PCR, following a modified ARM-PCR protocol, produced the TCRbeta library. MiXCR, run by TCRdb on the multiplex PCR reads, gives a single entry per CDR3 protein. Seen here are roughly 120,000 distinct CDR3 sequences, 75% to 90% observed once, and the top ten hold roughly 20%. RNA was extracted from bulk tissue without any cell sorting. CDR3 length: 16 residues. In germline, CDR1 is SGHNT, CDR2 YENEEA. This TCR was recovered from a man between 65 and 85 years old with non-small cell lung cancer. The chain has TRBV11-3 and TRBJ1-1; 7 bases are shared with TRBD1. Sequenced sample: lung tumor tissue. The CDR3 coding sequence is TGTGCCAGAAGCTTAAAGACAGGGTGGATGATCACTGAAGCTTTGTTT. Translation gives CARSLKTGWMITEALF.